The T cell receptor beta chain described here comes from a study of OX40 agonist ivuxolimab in advanced cancers. As for the study in general: Clinicians treated patients with ivuxolimab, an agonistic anti-OX40 (CD134) antibody. Intravenous ivuxolimab was administered to patients every 2 weeks at 0.01 to 10 mg/kg. Study outcomes and limitations: Doses of 0.1 to 3.0 mg/kg were accompanied by clonal expansion of CD4+ and CD8+ blood T cells by week 6.

Trimming removed 5 bases from V and 4 bases from J, with 17 bases in between. The CDR3 is 15 amino acids. Germline loops: CDR1 SGHAT, CDR2 FQDESV (reference sequence). As regards this clone: The antigen remains undetermined.

Only in-frame clones appear in the TCRdb table, and some are missing; sequencing was by immunoSEQ multiplex PCR. Of about 50,000 clones listed, 85% are singletons. Material: CD4+ or CD8+ T cells sorted from blood, obtained in a trial of the OX40 agonist ivuxolimab. The TCR sequence derives from an adult with an advanced solid tumor such as melanoma, head and neck, liver or kidney cancer. The chain uses TRBV11-1 and TRBJ1-1; perhaps TRBD1 as D (5 bases). The CDR3 coding sequence is TGTGCCAGCAGCCCCCCCGGGGAGAGGGGCACTGAAGCTTTCTTT. It yields the protein CASSPPGERGTEAFF. Full variable domain (rest looked up from reference TRBV11-1 and TRBJ1-1): EAEVAQSPRYKITEKSQAVAFWCDPISGHATLYWYRQILGQGPELLVQFQDESVVDDSQLPKDRFSAERLKGVDSTLKIQPAELGDSAMYLCASSPPGERGTEAFFGQGTRLTVV.